This T cell receptor (beta chain) was profiled in a study of blood T cell repertoires in COVID-19. Per germline, CDR1 LGHDT and CDR2 YNNKEL (reference sequence). The ends lost 6 bases at V and 5 bases at J; junction bases unmatched: 10. There are 15 residues in the CDR3. Per the authors' pipeline: Reference gene primer amplification gave nucleated cell count estimates. Here immunoSEQ multiplex PCR was the method, and the copy in TCRdb shows in-frame clones only, minus some. The V and J calls and clone size were taken over from that table, and D and trimming were inferred from the DNA. The sample includes some 190,000 clones, roughly 84% of them seen just once.

This clonotype was sampled from a woman aged 40 to 50 who had recovered from COVID-19. Sequencing used peripheral blood. The rearrangement joins TRBV3-1 (or the pseudogene TRBV3-2) to TRBJ2-7, with TRBD2 matching over 10 bases. In DNA, the CDR3 is TGTGCCAGCAGGGGGACTAGCGACATAAGTAACGAGCAGTACTTC. This sequence encodes CASRGTSDISNEQYF.